The 17 T cell receptor beta chains given below trace back to one sample, sequenced in a study of cytomegalovirus exposure and HLA in healthy donors. The PCR had 60 Vbeta and 13 Jbeta primers. Repertoires were generated with immunoSEQ multiplex PCR, while TCRdb's copy carries only in-frame clones and drops some. Counted here are approximately 140,000 clones, over 75% occurring once; the ten biggest clones make up 0.51%. The material sequenced was PBMCs. These receptors came from a middle-aged woman in good health and CMV-seronegative.

The chain combines TRBV11-2 with TRBJ2-7, with D tentatively TRBD2 (6 bases). Germline lookup yields CDR1 SGHAT and CDR2 FQNNGV. V gave up 5 bases and J gave up 9 bases, with 23 bases separating them. The CDR3 consists of 15 residues. The CDR3 loop is CASSVDLSGASRQYF. The CDR3 nucleotides read TGTGCCAGCAGCGTTGACCTTTCGGGAGCCTCGAGGCAGTACTTC.

The chain uses TRBV4-3 and TRBJ2-5, with 10 positions matching TRBD2. V was pared by 0 bases and J by 3 bases, with 7 bases of the junction left unmatched. The germline CDR1 and CDR2 sequences are LGHNA and YSLEER. The CDR3 runs to 17 residues. The CDR3 nucleotides are TGCGCCAGCAGCCAAGAGCGGGGGCTAGCGGGAGAAGAGACCCAGTACTTC. Protein sequence: CASSQERGLAGEETQYF.

The V gene is TRBV5-1, the J gene TRBJ1-2; D is possibly TRBD1 (6 bases). This CDR3 region has 15 residues. The V gene lost 4 bases and the J gene lost 4 bases, with 17 bases spanning the gap. From germline, CDR1 is SGHRS and CDR2 YFSETQ. As DNA, the CDR3 is TGCGCCAGCAGCGGAGGACAGCCTACTGTCTATGGCTACACCTTC. It specifies CASSGGQPTVYGYTF.

The chain links TRBV7-2 to TRBJ1-2; 7 nucleotides match TRBD1. Germline V gene lookup returns CDR1 SGHTA and CDR2 FQGNSA. Trimming cost V 0 bases and J 5 bases; bases outside gene matches: 9. This CDR3 spans 16 amino acids. CDR3 residues: CASSLATGAKGYGYTF. The CDR3 nucleotides read TGTGCCAGCAGCTTAGCTACAGGGGCAAAGGGTTATGGCTACACCTTC.

The chain joins TRBV7-9 to TRBJ2-1; D unresolved. The CDR3 has 13 residues. Germline-derived CDR1 and CDR2 are SEHNR and FQNEAQ (reference sequence). Trimming removed 1 base from V and 9 bases from J, with 10 bases in between. The CDR3 DNA is TGTGCCAGCAGCTTAGATACAGATACTGAGCAGTTCTTC. Translating gives CASSLDTDTEQFF.

The chain recombines TRBV6-1 with TRBJ1-5; D gene ambiguous. V lost 7 bases and J 3 bases, leaving 13 bases between the germline ends. This CDR3 comprises 14 residues. The germline V gene encodes CDR1 MNHNS and CDR2 SASEGT. In DNA, the CDR3 is TGTGCCAGCAAGTTAGGCAGCGACAATCAGCCCCAGCATTTT. Translated: CASKLGSDNQPQHF.

V is TRBV28 and J is TRBJ1-2; D may be TRBD1 (5 bases). V lost 5 bases, J lost 6 bases, and 7 bases lay in between. CDR1 and CDR2 (germline): MDHEN, SYDVKM. The CDR3 totals 11 residues. The CDR3: CASSVTDGYTF. In DNA form, the CDR3 reads TGTGCCAGCAGTGTGACAGATGGCTACACCTTC.

This chain links TRBV27 with TRBJ2-7; the D gene is possibly TRBD2 (6 bases). CDR1 is MNHEY, CDR2 SMNVEV, per germline (reference sequence). This CDR3 is built from 14 residues. Trimming took off 3 bases at V and 0 bases at J, with 9 bases between the two ends. CDR3 residues: CASSFGSGSYEQYF. For the CDR3, the DNA is TGTGCCAGCAGTTTCGGTAGCGGCTCCTACGAGCAGTACTTC.

The DNA of the CDR3 is TGTGCCAGCGGCCCGGGACTAGCGGGAGGCACAGATACGCAGTATTTT. Translated: CASGPGLAGGTDTQYF. V and J are TRBV7-9 and TRBJ2-3; 14 nucleotides line up with TRBD2. Looked up from germline, CDR1 is SEHNR and CDR2 is FQNEAQ (reference sequence). The junction had 5 bases not matched to a gene; V was cut back by 8 bases and J by 1 base. The CDR3 extends over 16 amino acids.

This clone was counted only a few times. J is TRBJ1-1 and V is TRBV5-5; D remains ambiguous. Germline CDR1 SGHKS, CDR2 YYEKEE (reference sequence). The CDR3 loop spans 14 amino acids. Trimming took off 4 bases at V and 1 base at J, with 11 bases between the two ends. CDR3 DNA: TGTGCCAGCAGCCCGGCCCCGGGGAACACTGAAGCTTTCTTT. Translated: CASSPAPGNTEAFF.

This clone was observed once. The rearrangement links TRBV7-9 to TRBJ2-2; D remains unclear. The CDR3 loop spans 15 amino acids. V was cut by 3 bases and J by 1 base, with 9 bases left in between. The germline gives CDR1 SEHNR, CDR2 FQNEAQ (reference sequence). The CDR3 reads CASSLARQNTGELFF. CDR3 nucleotide sequence: TGTGCCAGCAGCTTGGCACGTCAGAACACCGGGGAGCTGTTTTTT.

The chain combines TRBV30 with TRBJ1-6; tentatively, D is TRBD1 (6 bases). Germline V gives CDR1 GTSNPN, CDR2 SVGIG (reference sequence). This CDR3 contains 16 residues. V was cut by 3 bases and J by 8 bases, with 20 bases left in between. Here the CDR3 DNA reads TGTGCCTGGAGCCAAGGGGGGGCGCGTAGGGATTCACCCCTCCACTTT. This codes for CAWSQGGARRDSPLHF.

The chain recombines TRBV5-1 with TRBJ1-2; D possibly corresponds to TRBD1 (6 bases). Germline lookup yields CDR1 SGHRS and CDR2 YFSETQ. Trimming took off 4 bases at V and 5 bases at J, with 15 bases between the two ends. The CDR3 totals 14 residues. CDR3 coding DNA: TGCGCCAGCAGCGGGCTCGGGACACCTTATGGCTACACCTTC. Translation gives CASSGLGTPYGYTF.

Written as DNA, the CDR3 is TGTGCCAGCAGACCGACTAGCGGACCTTTCGATGAGCAGTTCTTC. Translating gives CASRPTSGPFDEQFF. V gene TRBV11-2 combines with J gene TRBJ2-1, with 9 nucleotides matching TRBD2. This CDR3 is 15 amino acids long. The germline gives CDR1 SGHAT, CDR2 FQNNGV. Trimming removed 6 bases from V and 8 bases from J; junction bases left unmatched: 11.

The rearrangement joins TRBV11-3 to TRBJ2-1; D gene uncertain. The germline V and J ends were trimmed by 5 bases and 8 bases, with 13 bases remaining between them. Per the germline V gene, CDR1 is SGHNT and CDR2 is YENEEA. This CDR3 region has 13 residues. The CDR3 coding sequence is TGTGCCAGCAGCCCCCGAGTAGCTGATGAGCAGTTCTTC. Protein sequence: CASSPRVADEQFF.

This chain joins TRBV5-4 and TRBJ2-3, with 10 nucleotides matching TRBD2. The CDR3 consists of 16 residues. The V gene end was trimmed by 1 base and the J gene end by 2 bases; junction bases not matched to a gene: 4. Germline lookup yields CDR1 SGHNT and CDR2 YYREEE (reference sequence). The CDR3 nucleotides are TGTGCCAGCAGCTTGAAAGCGGGAGGGTACACAGATACGCAGTATTTT. Translating gives CASSLKAGGYTDTQYF. Full variable domain (missing parts from reference TRBV5-4 and TRBJ2-3): ETGVTQSPTHLIKTRGQQVTLRCSSQSGHNTVSWYQQALGQGPQFIFQYYREEENGRGNFPPRFSGLQFPNYSSELNVNALELDDSALYLCASSLKAGGYTDTQYFGPGTRLTVL.

The chain has TRBV4-1 and TRBJ1-5; D is possibly TRBD1 (6 bases). The germline V gene has CDR1 MGHRA and CDR2 YSYEKL. The V gene lost 0 bases and the J gene lost 3 bases, with 15 bases spanning the gap. CDR3 length: 17 amino acids. CDR3 nucleotide sequence: TGCGCCAGCAGCCAAGATCCGACTACAGGGCTCAATCAGCCCCAGCATTTT. This sequence encodes CASSQDPTTGLNQPQHF.